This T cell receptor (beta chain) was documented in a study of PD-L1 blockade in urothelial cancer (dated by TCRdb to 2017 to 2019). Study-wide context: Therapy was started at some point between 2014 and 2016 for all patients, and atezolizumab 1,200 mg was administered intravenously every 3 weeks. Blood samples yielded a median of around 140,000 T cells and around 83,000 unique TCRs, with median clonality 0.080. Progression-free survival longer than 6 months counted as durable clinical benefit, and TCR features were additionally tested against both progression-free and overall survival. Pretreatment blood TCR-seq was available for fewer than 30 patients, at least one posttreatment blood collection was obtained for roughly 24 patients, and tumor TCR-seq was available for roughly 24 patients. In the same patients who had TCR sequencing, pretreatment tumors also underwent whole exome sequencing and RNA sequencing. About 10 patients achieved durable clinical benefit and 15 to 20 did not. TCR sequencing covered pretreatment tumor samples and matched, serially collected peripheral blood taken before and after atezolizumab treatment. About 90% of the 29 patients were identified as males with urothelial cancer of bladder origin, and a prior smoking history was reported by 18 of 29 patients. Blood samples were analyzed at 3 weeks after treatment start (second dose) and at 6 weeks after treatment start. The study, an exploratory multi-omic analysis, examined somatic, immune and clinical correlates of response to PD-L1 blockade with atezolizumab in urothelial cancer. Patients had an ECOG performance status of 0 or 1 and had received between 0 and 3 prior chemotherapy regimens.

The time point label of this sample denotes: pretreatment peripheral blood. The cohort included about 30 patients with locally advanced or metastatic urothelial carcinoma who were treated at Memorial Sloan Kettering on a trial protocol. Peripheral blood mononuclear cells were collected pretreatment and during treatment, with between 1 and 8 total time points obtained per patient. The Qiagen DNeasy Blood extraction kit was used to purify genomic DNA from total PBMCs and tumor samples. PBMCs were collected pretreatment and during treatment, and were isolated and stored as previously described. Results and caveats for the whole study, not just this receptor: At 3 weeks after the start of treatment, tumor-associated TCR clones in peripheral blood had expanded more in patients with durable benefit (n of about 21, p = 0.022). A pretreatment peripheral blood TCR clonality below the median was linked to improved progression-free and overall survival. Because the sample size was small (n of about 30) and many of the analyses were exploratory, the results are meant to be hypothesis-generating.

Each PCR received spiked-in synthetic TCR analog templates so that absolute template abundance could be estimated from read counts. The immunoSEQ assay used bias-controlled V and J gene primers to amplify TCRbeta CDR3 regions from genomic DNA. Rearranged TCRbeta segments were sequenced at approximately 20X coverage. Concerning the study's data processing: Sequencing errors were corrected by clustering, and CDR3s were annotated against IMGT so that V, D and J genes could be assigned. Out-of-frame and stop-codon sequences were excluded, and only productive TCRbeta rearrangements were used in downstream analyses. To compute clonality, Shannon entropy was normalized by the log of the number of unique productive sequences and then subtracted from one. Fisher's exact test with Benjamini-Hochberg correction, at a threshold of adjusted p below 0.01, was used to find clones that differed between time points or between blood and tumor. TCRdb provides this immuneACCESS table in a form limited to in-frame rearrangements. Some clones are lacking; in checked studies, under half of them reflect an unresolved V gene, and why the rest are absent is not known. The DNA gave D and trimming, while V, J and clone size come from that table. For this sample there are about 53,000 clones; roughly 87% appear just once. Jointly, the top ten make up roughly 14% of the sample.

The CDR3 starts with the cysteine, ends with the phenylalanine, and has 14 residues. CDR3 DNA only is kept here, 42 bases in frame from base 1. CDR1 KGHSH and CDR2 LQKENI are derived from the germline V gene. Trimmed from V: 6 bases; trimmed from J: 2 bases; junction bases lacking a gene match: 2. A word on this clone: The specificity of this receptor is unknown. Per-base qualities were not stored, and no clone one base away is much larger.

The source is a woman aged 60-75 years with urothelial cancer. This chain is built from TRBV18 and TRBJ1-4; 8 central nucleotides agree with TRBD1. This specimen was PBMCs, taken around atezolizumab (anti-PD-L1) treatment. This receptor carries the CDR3 CASSDRATNEKLFF. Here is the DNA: TGTGCCAGCTCGGACAGGGCTACTAATGAAAAACTGTTTTTT.